Shown below are 9 T cell receptor beta chains from a single sample sequenced in a study of cytomegalovirus exposure and HLA in healthy donors. Use of 60 Vbeta and 13 Jbeta primers characterized the PCR. Some clones are missing from TCRdb's copy, which holds only in-frame ones; the method was immunoSEQ multiplex PCR. There are some 150,000 clones in the sample; 80% occur only once, and about 9.9% lies in the top ten. What was sequenced was PBMCs. The origin of the receptors is a man between 18 and 35 years old in good health and CMV-seropositive.

The chain has TRBV15 and TRBJ1-5; D not certain. Between the trimmed V and J ends, which lost 0 bases and 7 bases, there was a span of 10 bases. CDR1 and CDR2 from the germline V gene are LNHNV and YYDKDF (reference sequence). This CDR3 region has 14 residues. The CDR3 DNA follows: TGTGCCACCAGCAGAGATTTAGTGCCCCAGCCCCAGCATTTT. Its translation: CATSRDLVPQPQHF.

The J gene is TRBJ2-7, the V gene TRBV7-9; 8 bases match TRBD1. Trimming cost V 4 bases and J 0 bases; bases outside gene matches: 8. Germline CDR1 is SEHNR and CDR2 is FQNEAQ (reference sequence). The CDR3 contains 16 residues. CDR3 amino acids: CASSSYGQGASYEQYF. The DNA of the CDR3 is TGTGCCAGCAGCTCCTACGGGCAGGGGGCCTCCTACGAGCAGTACTTC.

The genes are TRBV29-1 and TRBJ2-7; D perhaps matches TRBD1 (6 bases). Germline V gene data show CDR1 as SQVTM and CDR2 as ANQGSEA. Between the trimmed V and J ends, which lost 5 bases and 3 bases, there was a span of 23 bases. The CDR3 sequence is 16 residues long. This CDR3 reads CSVSGTTVGGGYEQYF. CDR3 DNA sequence: TGCAGCGTTTCCGGGACAACCGTGGGTGGTGGCTACGAGCAGTACTTC.

DNA of the CDR3: TGTGCCTGGAGTCTTGGGGGGGTTCCCACTGAAGCTTTCTTT. It specifies CAWSLGGVPTEAFF. The chain has TRBV30 and TRBJ1-1, with D perhaps matching TRBD1 (5 bases). The length of the CDR3 is 14 residues. Germline assignment: CDR1 GTSNPN and CDR2 SVGIG (reference sequence). V lost 2 bases, J lost 4 bases, and 14 bases lay in between.

The V call is TRBV7-9, the J call TRBJ1-2, with D perhaps matching TRBD1 (5 bases). Germline V CDR1 and CDR2: SEHNR, FQNEAQ (reference sequence). Trimming removed 1 base from V and 8 bases from J, with 23 bases in between. This CDR3 has 17 residues. CDR3 bases: TGTGCCAGCAGCTTAGACCGACTTTCCACAGGTTCGAGGGGCTACACCTTC. Its protein product is CASSLDRLSTGSRGYTF.

The chain links TRBV9 to TRBJ1-3, with D possibly TRBD1 on 5 matching bases. Germline loops: CDR1 SGDLS, CDR2 YYNGEE. The CDR3 spans 16 residues. Trimming cost V 0 bases and J 3 bases, with 13 bases left between them. The CDR3 bases are TGTGCCAGCAGCGTAGGTGGGGGGAGGATTGGAAACACCATATATTTT. Translating gives CASSVGGGRIGNTIYF.

V and J are TRBV11-2 and TRBJ2-7, with D possibly matching TRBD2 (6 bases). The CDR3 is made up of 13 amino acids. From germline, CDR1 is SGHAT and CDR2 FQNNGV. Trimming took off 10 bases at V and 7 bases at J, with 20 bases between the two ends. The CDR3 coding sequence is TGTGCCACCTCACCCCGGGGGAGAGGAGAGCAGTACTTC. Translation gives CATSPRGRGEQYF.

This chain joins TRBV6-5 and TRBJ2-7; 7 positions agree with TRBD1. The CDR3 spans 14 residues. Germline assignment: CDR1 MNHEY and CDR2 SVGAGI. V lost 4 bases to trimming and J lost 6 bases; unmatched junction nucleotides: 9. CDR3 sequence (DNA): TGTGCCAGCAGTTTTGACAGGGAAATAGGCGAGCAGTACTTC. Translation gives CASSFDREIGEQYF.

The CDR3 loop is CASRGQGLVNNEQFF. In nucleotides, the CDR3 is TGTGCCAGCAGGGGACAGGGACTAGTCAACAATGAGCAGTTCTTC. V is TRBV27 and J is TRBJ2-1; weak D call: TRBD1 (9 bases). V was trimmed by 6 bases and J by 5 bases, leaving 17 bases between them. Germline assignment: CDR1 MNHEY and CDR2 SMNVEV (reference sequence). The CDR3 has 15 amino acids.